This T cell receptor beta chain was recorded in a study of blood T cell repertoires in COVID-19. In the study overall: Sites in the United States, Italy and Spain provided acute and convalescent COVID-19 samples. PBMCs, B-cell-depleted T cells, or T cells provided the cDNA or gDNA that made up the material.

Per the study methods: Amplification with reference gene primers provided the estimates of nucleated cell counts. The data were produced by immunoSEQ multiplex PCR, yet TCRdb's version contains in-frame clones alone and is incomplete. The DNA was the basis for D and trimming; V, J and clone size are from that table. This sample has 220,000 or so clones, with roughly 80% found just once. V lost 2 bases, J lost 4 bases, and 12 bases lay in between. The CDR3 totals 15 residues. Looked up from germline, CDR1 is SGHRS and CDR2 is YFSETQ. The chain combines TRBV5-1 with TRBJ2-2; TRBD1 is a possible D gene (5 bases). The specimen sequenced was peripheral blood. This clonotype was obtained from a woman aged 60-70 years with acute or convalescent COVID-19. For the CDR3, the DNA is TGCGCCAGCAGCTTCGGGCAGGGCGGCACCGGGGAGCTGTTTTTT. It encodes CASSFGQGGTGELFF.